This is a list of T cell receptor beta chains from one sample in a study of CD8+CD57+ T cells in acquired aplastic anemia. TCRdb analysed the reads with MiXCR anew, one entry per CDR3 protein. The sample includes 95,000 to 150,000 distinct CDR3 sequences, approximately 61% of them seen just once. Sequencing was performed on sorted CD4+, CD8+, or CD8+CD57+ T cells (not recorded which) from PBMCs. The receptors here all came from a human donor with aplastic anemia. The conserved cysteine and the conserved F or W are not part of the CDR3 here. D genes are given only for firm matches. Expanded clones are given a class, and other clones once, few, many or no size at all.

cdr3_aa: ASSLYGQPQH
clone_size: NA
v_call: TRBV28
d_call: NA
cdr3_length: 10
j_call: TRBJ1-5

cdr3_aa: ASSRGTDYQETQY
clone_size: NA
v_call: TRBV19
d_call: TRBD1
cdr3_length: 13
j_call: TRBJ2-5

cdr3_aa: AISADRGSRSYEQY
clone_size: NA
v_call: TRBV10-3
d_call: TRBD1
cdr3_length: 14
j_call: TRBJ2-7

cdr3_aa: ATSDLQRGHKSLEQY
clone_size: NA
v_call: TRBV24-1
d_call: NA
cdr3_length: 15
j_call: TRBJ2-7

cdr3_aa: ASSWPGETYEQY
clone_size: few
v_call: TRBV6-1
d_call: NA
cdr3_length: 12
j_call: TRBJ2-7

cdr3_aa: ATSPTRTTYNEQF
clone_size: NA
v_call: TRBV15
d_call: NA
cdr3_length: 13
j_call: TRBJ2-1

cdr3_aa: ATSPPGQGVTDTQY
clone_size: NA
v_call: TRBV15
d_call: TRBD1
cdr3_length: 14
j_call: TRBJ2-3

cdr3_aa: ASKGAGETQY
clone_size: NA
v_call: TRBV2
d_call: NA
cdr3_length: 10
j_call: TRBJ2-5

cdr3_aa: ASSFRAREYEQY
clone_size: many
v_call: TRBV12-3/TRBV12-4
d_call: NA
cdr3_length: 12
j_call: TRBJ2-7

cdr3_aa: ASSLGLSQGYT
clone_size: NA
v_call: TRBV5-1
d_call: NA
cdr3_length: 11
j_call: TRBJ1-2

cdr3_aa: ASSEAHSSGYT
clone_size: many
v_call: TRBV2
d_call: NA
cdr3_length: 11
j_call: TRBJ1-2

cdr3_aa: SAPSDRGRTDTQY
clone_size: NA
v_call: TRBV20-1
d_call: TRBD1
cdr3_length: 13
j_call: TRBJ2-3

cdr3_aa: ASGLGGQSTDTQY
clone_size: NA
v_call: TRBV12-5
d_call: NA
cdr3_length: 13
j_call: TRBJ2-3

cdr3_aa: AISVEQFYGYT
clone_size: NA
v_call: TRBV10-3
d_call: NA
cdr3_length: 11
j_call: TRBJ1-2

cdr3_aa: ASTGIQGAEETQY
clone_size: NA
v_call: TRBV11-3
d_call: TRBD1
cdr3_length: 13
j_call: TRBJ2-5